The 22 T cell receptor beta chains below all came from one sample that was sequenced in a study of cytomegalovirus exposure and HLA in healthy donors. TCRdb keeps only in-frame clones here, not all; method: immunoSEQ multiplex PCR. The repertoire includes about 64,000 clones, 92% of them detected once, and around 1.4% sits in the top ten. The sequenced sample was PBMCs. These receptors all come from a woman aged 18-29 years in good health and CMV-seronegative.

The chain carries TRBV5-1 and TRBJ2-5, with D perhaps matching TRBD2 (6 bases). Germline V gene sequence: CDR1 SGHRS, CDR2 YFSETQ. This CDR3 has 14 residues. V lost 1 base to trimming and J lost 5 bases, with 12 bases between them. This chain's CDR3 is CASSLSGGDETQYF. The CDR3 DNA follows: TGCGCCAGCAGCTTGTCCGGAGGGGACGAGACCCAGTACTTC.

V usage is TRBV2 and J usage is TRBJ1-2; D is perhaps TRBD1 (5 bases). CDR1 SNHLY and CDR2 FYNNEI come from the germline V gene. The CDR3 covers 14 residues. The V end was cut by 8 bases, the J end by 4 bases, with 17 bases between. CDR3 in DNA: TGTGCCAGCGAACCGGCAACCGGGGGCTATGGCTACACCTTC. Translated: CASEPATGGYGYTF.

This sequence joins TRBV28 and TRBJ1-1; 7 nucleotides line up with TRBD1. Germline values: CDR1 MDHEN, CDR2 SYDVKM. The V gene end was trimmed by 3 bases and the J gene end by 4 bases; junction bases not matched to a gene: 11. The CDR3 length is 16 residues. CDR3 sequence: CASSFGNRGWGTEAFF. The CDR3 nucleotides read TGTGCCAGCAGTTTTGGGAACAGGGGATGGGGCACTGAAGCTTTCTTT. The variable domain in full, completed from reference TRBV28 and TRBJ1-1, reads DVKVTQSSRYLVKRTGEKVFLECVQDMDHENMFWYRQDPGLGLRLIYFSYDVKMKEKGDIPEGYSVSREKKERFSLILESASTNQTSMYLCASSFGNRGWGTEAFFGQGTRLTVV.

The CDR3 coding sequence is TGTGCCAGCAGTGACTCGCGGGGGTCTGGAAACACCATATATTTT. It codes for CASSDSRGSGNTIYF. The chain links TRBV6-4 to TRBJ1-3; a weak D match, TRBD1 (5 bases). Between the trimmed V and J ends, which lost 0 bases and 1 base, there was a span of 7 bases. CDR3 length equals 15 residues. From germline, CDR1 is MRHNA and CDR2 SNTAGT.

The V and J genes are TRBV10-2 and TRBJ2-3; a weak D match, TRBD2 (5 bases). Germline loops: CDR1 WSHSY, CDR2 SAAADI. Trimming took off 2 bases at V and 5 bases at J, with 20 bases between the two ends. The CDR3 is 17 residues long. Written as DNA, the CDR3 is TGCGCCAGCAGTGAGGGATGGGCGGCTGAACGGGAAGATACGCAGTATTTT. It codes for CASSEGWAAEREDTQYF.

The rearrangement joins TRBV18 to TRBJ1-3, with 7 bases identical to TRBD1. Germline loops: CDR1 KGHSH, CDR2 LQKENI. Trimming cost V 5 bases and J 2 bases; bases outside gene matches: 6. The CDR3 is 15 residues long. The CDR3 reads CASSATTGPGNTIYF. For the CDR3, the DNA is TGTGCCAGCTCAGCAACGACAGGGCCTGGAAACACCATATATTTT. Supplemented by reference TRBV18 and TRBJ1-3, the full variable domain reads NAGVMQNPRHLVRRRGQEARLRCSPMKGHSHVYWYRQLPEEGLKFMVYLQKENIIDESGMPKERFSAEFPKEGPSILRIQQVVRGDSAAYFCASSATTGPGNTIYFGEGSWLTVV.

The CDR3 loop is CASHQPGQGASADTQYF. DNA of the CDR3: TGCGCCAGCCACCAACCGGGACAGGGGGCGTCTGCAGATACGCAGTATTTT. This chain joins TRBV5-1 and TRBJ2-3, with 12 bases lining up with TRBD1. J was trimmed by 4 bases and V by 7 bases; bases with no gene match: 13. Germline values: CDR1 SGHRS, CDR2 YFSETQ. The CDR3 extends over 17 amino acids. The full variable domain, completed using reference TRBV5-1 and TRBJ2-3, is KAGVTQTPRYLIKTRGQQVTLSCSPISGHRSVSWYQQTPGQGLQFLFEYFSETQRNKGNFPGRFSGRQFSNSRSEMNVSTLELGDSALYLCASHQPGQGASADTQYFGPGTRLTVL.

This clone appeared a single time. The chain carries TRBV20-1 and TRBJ2-3, with D hard to call. V was pared by 5 bases and J by 2 bases, with 5 bases between. CDR1 and CDR2 from the germline V gene are DFQATT and SNEGSKA (reference sequence). The CDR3 sequence is 11 residues long. CDR3 nucleotide sequence: TGCAGTGCTCAATTCACAGATACGCAGTATTTT. Protein: CSAQFTDTQYF.

The rearrangement links TRBV18 to TRBJ1-3, with 7 bases fitting TRBD1. Germline V lookup: CDR1 KGHSH, CDR2 LQKENI. The CDR3 is 18 residues long. V shed 4 bases and J 0 bases; nucleotides not matched to a gene: 12. For the CDR3, the DNA is TGTGCCAGCTCACAAGTCGGGGACAGCAAGAGCTCTGGAAACACCATATATTTT. It is translated as CASSQVGDSKSSGNTIYF.

This clone was observed once. This chain joins TRBV6-1 and TRBJ2-7; tentatively, D is TRBD1 (6 bases). Germline V gene sequence: CDR1 MNHNS, CDR2 SASEGT. The CDR3 spans 14 residues. Trimming cost V 5 bases and J 0 bases, with 11 bases left between them. The CDR3 loop reads CASSHGQSSYEQYF. As DNA, the CDR3 is TGTGCCAGCAGTCACGGACAGAGCTCCTACGAGCAGTACTTC.

The V call is TRBV23-1, the J call TRBJ2-7; no clear D gene. TRBV23-1 is an ORF; its function is uncertain. This CDR3 is built from 17 residues. The ends were cut back, 0 bases at V and 2 bases at J, with 17 bases in the middle. The DNA of the CDR3 is TGCGCCAGCAGTCAATCTCTAGAGAGCGAAGATACCTACGAGCAGTACTTC. Amino acids: CASSQSLESEDTYEQYF.

This clone was detected only once. The chain joins TRBV30 to TRBJ2-1; 8 nucleotides agree with TRBD2. The CDR3 contains 16 residues. Germline V gene data show CDR1 as GTSNPN and CDR2 as SVGIG (reference sequence). The J segment lost 8 bases and the V segment lost 1 base, leaving 13 bases of the junction unmatched. The DNA for the CDR3 is TGTGCCTGGAGTGCTGGACTTAGCGGGATCCTAGATGAGCAGTTCTTC. Translating gives CAWSAGLSGILDEQFF.

This clone was observed once. The chain recombines TRBV28 with TRBJ1-5; D is unclear. The V and J ends lost 0 bases and 7 bases respectively, with 16 bases between them. The CDR3 covers 16 residues. Per germline, CDR1 MDHEN and CDR2 SYDVKM. CDR3 DNA: TGTGCCAGCAGTTTATGCTGCTGGGCCAGTTTCCAGCCCCAGCATTTT. It encodes CASSLCCWASFQPQHF.

The CDR3 DNA follows: TGTGCCAGTAGGACCCCGGGGAGGGAGACCCAGTACTTC. Residues: CASRTPGRETQYF. V and J are TRBV19 and TRBJ2-5, with D possibly matching TRBD2 (6 bases). V dropped 6 bases and J dropped 5 bases, with 13 bases sitting between them. The CDR3 covers 13 residues. Germline lookup yields CDR1 LNHDA and CDR2 SQIVND (reference sequence).

This clone is medium-sized within its sample. In DNA form, the CDR3 reads TGTGCCAGCATCAAGCACAATGAGCAGTTCTTC. It yields the protein CASIKHNEQFF. The V call is TRBV7-3, the J call TRBJ2-1; D ambiguous. Trimming cost V 7 bases and J 5 bases, with 6 bases left between them. Germline CDR1 SGHTA, CDR2 FQGTGA. CDR3 length equals 11 residues.

This chain uses TRBV28 with TRBJ2-5; 9 positions match TRBD1. Unmatched junction bases numbered 6, after V lost 5 bases and J lost 2 bases. Per the germline V gene, CDR1 is MDHEN and CDR2 is SYDVKM. The CDR3 length is 15 residues. The CDR3 reads CASSGGGTGQETQYF. CDR3 sequence (DNA): TGTGCCAGCAGTGGAGGGGGGACAGGGCAAGAGACCCAGTACTTC.

This clone was recorded once. The chain recombines TRBV27 with TRBJ2-7; 8 positions match TRBD1. V dropped 3 bases and J dropped 2; count of bases not matched to a gene: 3. CDR3 size: 14 residues. Looked up from germline, CDR1 is MNHEY and CDR2 is SMNVEV (reference sequence). For the CDR3, the DNA is TGTGCCAGCAGTTTTCAGGGGGCTACCTACGAGCAGTACTTC. It translates to CASSFQGATYEQYF.

The V and J genes are TRBV11-3 and TRBJ2-1; TRBD2 agrees at 8 bases. This CDR3 contains 15 residues. After removal of 5 bases from V and 5 bases from J, the junction contained 8 bases not matched to a gene. Germline-derived CDR1 and CDR2 are SGHNT and YENEEA. The CDR3 here is CASSLRGGYNNEQFF. The CDR3 DNA sequence: TGTGCCAGCAGCCTACGGGGGGGCTATAACAATGAGCAGTTCTTC.

The chain employs TRBV7-2 and TRBJ2-3, with 7 positions matching TRBD1. This CDR3 has 15 amino acids. Germline V CDR1 and CDR2: SGHTA, FQGNSA. With 5 bases clipped from V and 2 bases from J, the junction kept 7 bases outside the gene matches. CDR3 nucleotide sequence: TGTGCCAGCAGCCGACAGGGACGACCCACAGATACGCAGTATTTT. Protein product: CASSRQGRPTDTQYF.

Written as DNA, the CDR3 is TGTGCCAGCAAGGCTAGCGGGAGGGACACAGATACGCAGTATTTT. Translation: CASKASGRDTDTQYF. The rearrangement uses TRBV11-2 and TRBJ2-3; 12 positions match TRBD2. Germline CDR1 reads SGHAT; CDR2 reads FQNNGV. The junction had 4 bases not matched to a gene; V was cut back by 7 bases and J by 2 bases. This CDR3 contains 15 residues.

The chain couples TRBV28 to TRBJ1-1; 7 bases are a match to TRBD1. V lost 7 bases to trimming and J lost 0 bases; unmatched junction nucleotides: 14. Germline CDR1 reads MDHEN; CDR2 reads SYDVKM. CDR3 length equals 17 residues. CDR3 amino acids: CASTLAGTALMNTEAFF. DNA of the CDR3: TGTGCCAGCACCCTCGCTGGGACAGCCCTTATGAACACTGAAGCTTTCTTT.

V is TRBV14 and J is TRBJ2-2; 7 bases map to TRBD1. This CDR3 is built from 14 residues. The trim removed 4 bases at V and 7 bases at J, leaving 6 bases unmatched. CDR1 and CDR2 from the germline V gene are SGHDN and FVKESK. The CDR3 bases are TGTGCCAGCAGCCGTGGGACAGTTTACGGGGAGCTGTTTTTT. It encodes CASSRGTVYGELFF.